This T cell receptor beta chain was recovered during a study of CXCR3-negative and CXCR3-positive naive CD8 T cells. Study outcomes and limitations: Memory CD8+ cells showed much lower diversity, while both naive subsets displayed comparably high diversity. Expression of CXCR3 was partially reduced after cryopreservation, and fresh PBMCs were used in most assays. CXCR3-expressing naive cells carried TRB CDR3s more hydrophobic than those of CXCR3-negative naive cells. Because surface CD5 did not distinguish the naive subsets, TCR strength was inferred from TRB CDR3 properties.

In the case of this clonotype: The target antigen is unknown.

The germline gives CDR1 KGHDR, CDR2 SFDVKD. The CDR3 is made up of 12 amino acids. Identification of naive CD8+ T cells rested on CD45RO-CCR7+CD27+CD95- status. Each TRB cDNA library was prepared by 5' RACE (with UMI labels). TCRdb reanalyzed the 5' RACE reads, giving one entry per CDR3 protein sequence and no DNA. The listing records tens of thousands of distinct CDR3 sequences. This clonotype originated in a human donor in good health. Some clones in this sample may be carry-over from other donors' samples. This rearrangement joins TRBV24-1 to TRBJ1-1. The specimen sequenced was naive CXCR3+ CD8+ T cells from blood. The subset was: CD45RO-CCR7+CD27+CD95- naive CD8+ T cells expressing CXCR3 (TNR3+). The CDR3 sequence: CATSVDNTEAFF.